Described below is a single T cell receptor (beta chain) sequence and its context. Its antigen is unidentified. Trimming cost V 4 bases and J 2 bases, with 16 bases left between them. The CDR3 sequence is 15 residues long. Germline lookup yields CDR1 SGHRS and CDR2 YFSETQ. This sample is part of a study of T-cell reconstitution after alpha-beta-depleted transplantation in children. Broader study findings: By about two months after transplant, alpha-beta T cells reportedly arose from several hundred graft clones that had expanded. Newly produced T cells mostly provided counts and TCRbeta diversity after one year, as hyperexpanded clones declined. Some patients owed their high day-60 TCRbeta diversity to surviving recipient T cells and thymic progenitors.

Unique molecular identifiers were used in preparing the TCRbeta library. TCRdb redid the calling of the PCR reads with MiXCR, one entry per CDR3 protein. Found here are under 250,000 distinct CDR3 sequences, roughly a quarter of them singletons; the top ten hold about 5%. This sample comprised PBMCs, mostly from graft donor cells, obtained 360 days after TCRalphabeta/CD19-depleted stem cell transplant. The sequence was collected from a female patient younger than 10 who had a stem cell transplant for congenital amegakaryocytic thrombocytopenia, so the T cells may come from the graft donor. The rearrangement uses TRBV5-1 and TRBJ2-7; D not resolved. The CDR3 protein is CASSPTGQITYEQYF. The CDR3 DNA sequence: TGCGCCAGCAGCCCGACCGGGCAGATAACCTACGAGCAGTACTTC.